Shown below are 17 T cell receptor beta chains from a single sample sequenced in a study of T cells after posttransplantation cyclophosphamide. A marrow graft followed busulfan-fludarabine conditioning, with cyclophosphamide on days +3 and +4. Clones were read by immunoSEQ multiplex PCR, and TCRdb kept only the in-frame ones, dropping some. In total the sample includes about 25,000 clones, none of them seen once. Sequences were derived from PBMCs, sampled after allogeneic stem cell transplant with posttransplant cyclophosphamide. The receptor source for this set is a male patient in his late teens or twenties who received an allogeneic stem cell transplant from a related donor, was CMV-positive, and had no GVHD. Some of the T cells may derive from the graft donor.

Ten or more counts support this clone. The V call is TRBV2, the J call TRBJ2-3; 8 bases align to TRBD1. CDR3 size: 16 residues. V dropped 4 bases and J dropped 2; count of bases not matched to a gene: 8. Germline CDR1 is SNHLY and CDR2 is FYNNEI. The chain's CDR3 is CASSAPTGGYTDTQYF. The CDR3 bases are TGTGCCAGCAGTGCCCCTACAGGGGGTTACACAGATACGCAGTATTTT.

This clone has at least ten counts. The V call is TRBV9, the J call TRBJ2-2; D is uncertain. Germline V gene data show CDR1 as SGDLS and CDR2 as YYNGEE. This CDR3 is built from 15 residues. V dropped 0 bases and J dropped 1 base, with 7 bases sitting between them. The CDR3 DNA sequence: TGTGCCAGCAGCGTAGACAGAATGAACACCGGGGAGCTGTTTTTT. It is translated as CASSVDRMNTGELFF. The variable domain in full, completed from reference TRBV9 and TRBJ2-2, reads DSGVTQTPKHLITATGQRVTLRCSPRSGDLSVYWYQQSLDQGLQFLIQYYNGEERAKGNILERFSAQQFPDLHSELNLSSLELGDSALYFCASSVDRMNTGELFFGEGSRLTVL.

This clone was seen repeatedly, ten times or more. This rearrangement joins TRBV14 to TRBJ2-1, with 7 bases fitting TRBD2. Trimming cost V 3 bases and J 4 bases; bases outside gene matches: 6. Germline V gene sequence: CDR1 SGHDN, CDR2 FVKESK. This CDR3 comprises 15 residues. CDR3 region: CASSQTSPLYNEQFF. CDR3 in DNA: TGTGCCAGCAGCCAGACTAGCCCCCTATACAATGAGCAGTTCTTC.

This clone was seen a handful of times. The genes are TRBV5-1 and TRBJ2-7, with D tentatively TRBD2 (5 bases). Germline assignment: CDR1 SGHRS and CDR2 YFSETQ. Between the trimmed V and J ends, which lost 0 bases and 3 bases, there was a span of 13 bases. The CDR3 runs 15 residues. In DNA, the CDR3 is TGCGCCAGCAGCTTGGGTCAGGAGGTCTTCTACGAGCAGTACTTC. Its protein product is CASSLGQEVFYEQYF. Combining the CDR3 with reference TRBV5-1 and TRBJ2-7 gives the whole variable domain KAGVTQTPRYLIKTRGQQVTLSCSPISGHRSVSWYQQTPGQGLQFLFEYFSETQRNKGNFPGRFSGRQFSNSRSEMNVSTLELGDSALYLCASSLGQEVFYEQYFGPGTRLTVT.

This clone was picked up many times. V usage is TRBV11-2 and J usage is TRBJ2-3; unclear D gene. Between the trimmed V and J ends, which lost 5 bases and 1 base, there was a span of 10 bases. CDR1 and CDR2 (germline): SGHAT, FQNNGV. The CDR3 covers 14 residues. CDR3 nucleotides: TGTGCCAGCAGCAAAGCTGCGGGCACAGATACGCAGTATTTT. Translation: CASSKAAGTDTQYF.

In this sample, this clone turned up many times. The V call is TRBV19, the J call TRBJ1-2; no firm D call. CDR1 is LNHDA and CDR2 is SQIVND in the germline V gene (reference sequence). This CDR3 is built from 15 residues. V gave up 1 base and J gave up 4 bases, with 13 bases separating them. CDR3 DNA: TGTGCCAGTAGTATAGGCGGCAGTCTCGGCTATGGCTACACCTTC. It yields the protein CASSIGGSLGYGYTF. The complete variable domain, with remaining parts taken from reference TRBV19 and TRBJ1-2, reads DGGITQSPKYLFRKEGQNVTLSCEQNLNHDAMYWYRQDPGQGLRLIYYSQIVNDFQKGDIAEGYSVSREKKESFPLTVTSAQKNPTAFYLCASSIGGSLGYGYTFGSGTRLTVV.

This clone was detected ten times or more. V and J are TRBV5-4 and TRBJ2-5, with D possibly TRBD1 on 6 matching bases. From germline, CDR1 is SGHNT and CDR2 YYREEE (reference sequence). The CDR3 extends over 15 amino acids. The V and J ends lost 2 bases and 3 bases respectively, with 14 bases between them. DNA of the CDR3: TGTGCCAGCAGCTTTTGGGGGCGAAAGGAAGAGACCCAGTACTTC. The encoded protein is CASSFWGRKEETQYF.

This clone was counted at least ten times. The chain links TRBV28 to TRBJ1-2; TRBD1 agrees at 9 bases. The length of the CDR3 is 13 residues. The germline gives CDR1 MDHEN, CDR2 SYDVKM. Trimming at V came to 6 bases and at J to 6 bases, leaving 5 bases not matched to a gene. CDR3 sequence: CASRYTGGDGYTF. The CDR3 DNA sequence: TGTGCCAGCAGGTATACAGGGGGCGATGGCTACACCTTC.

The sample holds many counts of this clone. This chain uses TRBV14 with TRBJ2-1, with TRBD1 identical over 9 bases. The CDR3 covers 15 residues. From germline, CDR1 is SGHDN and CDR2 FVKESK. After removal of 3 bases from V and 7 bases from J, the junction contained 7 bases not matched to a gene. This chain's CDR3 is CASSHHRDRVNEQFF. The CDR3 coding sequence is TGTGCCAGCAGCCACCACCGGGACAGGGTTAATGAGCAGTTCTTC.

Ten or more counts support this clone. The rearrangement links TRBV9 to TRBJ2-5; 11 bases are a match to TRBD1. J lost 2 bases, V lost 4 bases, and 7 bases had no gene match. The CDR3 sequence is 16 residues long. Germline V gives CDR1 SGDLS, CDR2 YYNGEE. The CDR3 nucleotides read TGTGCCAGCAGCCAACGCGGGACAGGGGGTCAAGAGACCCAGTACTTC. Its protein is CASSQRGTGGQETQYF.

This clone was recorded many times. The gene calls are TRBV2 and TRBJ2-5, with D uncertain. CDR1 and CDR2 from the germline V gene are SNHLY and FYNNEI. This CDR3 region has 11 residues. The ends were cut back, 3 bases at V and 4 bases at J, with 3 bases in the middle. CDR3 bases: TGTGCCAGCAGTGACGGAGAGACCCAGTACTTC. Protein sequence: CASSDGETQYF.

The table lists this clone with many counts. Here the CDR3 reads CASTSGLGVGNTIYF. CDR3 DNA: TGTGCCAGTACTTCTGGTCTCGGGGTTGGAAACACCATATATTTT. The chain uses TRBV19 and TRBJ1-3, with D uncertain. V was shortened by 7 bases and J by 3 bases, with 16 bases between the two germline ends. The CDR3 is 15 amino acids. Germline CDR1 is LNHDA and CDR2 is SQIVND (reference sequence).

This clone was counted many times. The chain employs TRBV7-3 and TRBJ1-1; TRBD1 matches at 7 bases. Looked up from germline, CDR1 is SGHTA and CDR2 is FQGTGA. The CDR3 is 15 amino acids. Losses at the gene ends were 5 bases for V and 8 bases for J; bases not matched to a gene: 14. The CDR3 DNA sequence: TGTGCCAGCAGCCAGAACCCGGCCCGACAGGGAGAAGCTTTCTTT. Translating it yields CASSQNPARQGEAFF.

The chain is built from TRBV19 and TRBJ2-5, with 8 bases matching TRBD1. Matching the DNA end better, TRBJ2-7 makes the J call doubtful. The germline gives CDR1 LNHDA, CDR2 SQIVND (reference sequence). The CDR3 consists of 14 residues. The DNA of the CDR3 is TGTGCCAGTAGTCCGAGGGACAGGAGATACGAGCAGTACTTC. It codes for CASSPRDRRYEQYF.

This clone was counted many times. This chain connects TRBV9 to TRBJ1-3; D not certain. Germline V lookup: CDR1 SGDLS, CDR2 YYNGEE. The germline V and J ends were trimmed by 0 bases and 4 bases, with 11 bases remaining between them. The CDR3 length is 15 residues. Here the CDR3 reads CASSVAGRSGNTIYF. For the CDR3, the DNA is TGTGCCAGCAGCGTAGCCGGGAGGTCCGGAAACACCATATATTTT.

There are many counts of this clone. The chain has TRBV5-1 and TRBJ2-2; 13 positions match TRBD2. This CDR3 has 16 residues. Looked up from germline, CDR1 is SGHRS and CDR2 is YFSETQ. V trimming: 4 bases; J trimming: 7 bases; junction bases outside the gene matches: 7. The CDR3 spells CASSPGLAGVGGELFF. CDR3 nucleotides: TGCGCCAGCAGCCCCGGACTAGCGGGAGTGGGCGGGGAGCTGTTTTTT.

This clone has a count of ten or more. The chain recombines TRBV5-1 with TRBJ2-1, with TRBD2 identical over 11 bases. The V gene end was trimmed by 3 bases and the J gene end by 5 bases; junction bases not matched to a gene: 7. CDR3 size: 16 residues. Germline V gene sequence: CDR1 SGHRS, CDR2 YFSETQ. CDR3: CASSYWTSGPHNEQFF. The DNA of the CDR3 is TGCGCCAGCAGCTATTGGACTAGCGGGCCCCACAATGAGCAGTTCTTC.